This TCR beta chain was documented in a study of blood T cells in healthy people across ages. The study's findings and limits: Long-lived and aged donors differed, with more naive CD4+ cells and higher diversity in the long-lived. Across samples, TCR beta diversity tracked strongly with naive T cell percentage. Age brought a roughly linear fall in TCR beta diversity measured per million T cells.

V shed 3 bases and J 1 base; nucleotides not matched to a gene: 5. The germline V gene encodes CDR1 KGHSH and CDR2 LQKENI. CDR3 length: 15 amino acids. Alongside a J-beta primer mix, a sample-barcoded 5' primer served in a second PCR lasting about 6 to 11 cycles. A single record per CDR3 protein comes from TCRdb applying MiXCR to the 5' RACE reads. Counted here are approximately 730,000 distinct CDR3 sequences, around 40% occurring once; the ten biggest clones make up 20% to 25%. Each sample yielded at least 6 million isolated PBMCs. The sample holds a few counts of this clonotype. Its antigen remains unknown.

This sequence joins TRBV18 and TRBJ2-7; 8 nucleotides agree with TRBD1. Sequenced material: blood. The source of this sequence is a woman in her sixties in good health. CDR3 nucleotide sequence: TGTGCCAGCTCACCGCAGCAGGGGGCATCCTACGAGCAGTACTTC. Protein sequence: CASSPQQGASYEQYF.